The 12 T cell receptor beta chains presented below share a single source sample, sequenced in a study of beta chain features in type 1 diabetes. Findings and limits, study-wide: The study found moderately but significantly shorter TCRB CDR3s in all four CD4+ subsets of Type 1 diabetes patients.

These receptors' antigens are unknown. The sequenced template was cDNA made from the entire isolated RNA. The method was immunoSEQ multiplex PCR; TCRdb's version includes in-frame clones alone and lacks a portion of them. This sample has some 160,000 clones; approximately 8.8% occur once, and the top ten carry under 0.75%. Sequencing was carried out using central memory CD4+ T cells from blood. The receptors derive from a woman aged 25 to 39 with type 1 diabetes.

J is TRBJ1-2 and V is TRBV11-1; a possible D gene is TRBD1 (6 bases). This CDR3 comprises 15 residues. CDR1 and CDR2 (germline): SGHAT, FQDESV (reference sequence). V was clipped by 0 bases and J by 2 bases, with 10 bases between them. The CDR3 spells CASSLATQGNYGYTF. DNA for the CDR3: TGTGCCAGCAGCTTAGCGACGCAGGGGAACTATGGCTACACCTTC.

V is TRBV25-1 and J is TRBJ1-1; D remains ambiguous. Germline CDR1 is MGHDK and CDR2 is SYGVNS. V was clipped by 7 bases and J by 2 bases, with 11 bases between them. The CDR3 extends over 13 amino acids. In DNA, the CDR3 is TGTGCCAGCACCTCCTACAGCAACACTGAAGCTTTCTTT. Translating gives CASTSYSNTEAFF.

This clone was counted a few times. The J gene is TRBJ2-7, the V gene TRBV28; D ambiguous. There are 12 residues in the CDR3. The germline gives CDR1 MDHEN, CDR2 SYDVKM. Trimming took 7 bases from V and 3 from J, leaving 10 bases between them. The CDR3 is CASTEAGYEQYF. CDR3 sequence (DNA): TGTGCCAGCACCGAGGCCGGCTACGAGCAGTACTTC. The whole variable domain, filled in from reference TRBV28 and TRBJ2-7, reads DVKVTQSSRYLVKRTGEKVFLECVQDMDHENMFWYRQDPGLGLRLIYFSYDVKMKEKGDIPEGYSVSREKKERFSLILESASTNQTSMYLCASTEAGYEQYFGPGTRLTVT.

This clone appeared a few times. The chain joins TRBV19 to TRBJ1-2, with D tentatively TRBD1 (6 bases). The CDR3 runs to 12 residues. V lost 4 bases to trimming and J lost 7 bases, with 10 bases between them. Germline V CDR1 and CDR2: LNHDA, SQIVND (reference sequence). The CDR3 spells CASSTTTGGYTF. CDR3 nucleotides: TGTGCCAGTAGTACCACGACAGGTGGCTACACCTTC.

This clone was detected only a few times. J is TRBJ2-7 and V is TRBV9; D unresolved. The V end was cut by 2 bases, the J end by 0 bases, with 6 bases between. In germline, CDR1 is SGDLS, CDR2 YYNGEE. The CDR3 spans 13 residues. CDR3 sequence: CASSVSYSYEQYF. In nucleotides, the CDR3 is TGTGCCAGCAGCGTGTCCTACTCCTACGAGCAGTACTTC.

The chain has TRBV5-1 and TRBJ2-5, with TRBD2 identical over 7 bases. This CDR3 region has 14 residues. Germline trimming cut 2 bases from V and 3 bases from J; bases unmatched to any gene: 4. Germline loops: CDR1 SGHRS, CDR2 YFSETQ. The CDR3 nucleotides are TGCGCCAGCAGCTTCGGCGGGAGTGAAGAGACCCAGTACTTC. Translation gives CASSFGGSEETQYF.

This sequence joins TRBV5-1 and TRBJ1-2; D may be TRBD1 (6 bases). From germline, CDR1 is SGHRS and CDR2 YFSETQ. Trimming took 2 bases from V and 0 from J, leaving 11 bases between them. This CDR3 region has 15 residues. The CDR3 protein is CASSFSGVANYGYTF. CDR3 DNA: TGCGCCAGCAGCTTCTCAGGGGTCGCTAACTATGGCTACACCTTC.

V is TRBV28 and J is TRBJ2-2; 9 nucleotides line up with TRBD2. Germline CDR1 is MDHEN and CDR2 is SYDVKM. Trimming cost V 6 bases and J 5 bases; bases outside gene matches: 10. The CDR3 is 16 amino acids. The DNA for the CDR3 is TGTGCCAGCAGCTTTGGTTCTAGCGGGATAACCGGGGAGCTGTTTTTT. Translating gives CASSFGSSGITGELFF.

The sample holds a few counts of this clone. The rearrangement links TRBV7-2 to TRBJ2-2; D remains ambiguous. V lost 4 bases and J lost 0, with 6 bases in between. Germline CDR1 SGHTA, CDR2 FQGNSA. The CDR3 has 14 amino acids. CDR3 region: CASSSPANTGELFF. CDR3 DNA: TGTGCCAGCAGCTCCCCCGCGAACACCGGGGAGCTGTTTTTT.

In this sample, this clone turned up a few times. This chain uses TRBV7-9 with TRBJ2-1; D is perhaps TRBD1 (5 bases). Germline V gene sequence: CDR1 SEHNR, CDR2 FQNEAQ (reference sequence). Trimming left V 4 bases short and J 0 bases short, with 10 bases between. CDR3 size: 15 residues. The CDR3 region has the DNA TGTGCCAGCAGCTCCCGACAGAGCTCCTACAATGAGCAGTTCTTC. The encoded protein is CASSSRQSSYNEQFF.

This clone was picked up a small number of times. This chain connects TRBV15 to TRBJ1-2; D remains ambiguous. Germline loops: CDR1 LNHNV, CDR2 YYDKDF (reference sequence). The V end was cut by 0 bases, the J end by 4 bases, with 9 bases between. This CDR3 is built from 14 residues. The DNA of the CDR3 is TGTGCCACCAGCAGAGATGCAGATGGCTATGGCTACACCTTC. Amino acids: CATSRDADGYGYTF.

This chain uses TRBV14 with TRBJ2-3; 8 nucleotides line up with TRBD1. The trim removed 1 base at V and 1 base at J, leaving 1 base unmatched. From germline, CDR1 is SGHDN and CDR2 FVKESK. This CDR3 contains 15 residues. The CDR3 here is CASSQGGQGTDTQYF. In nucleotides, the CDR3 is TGTGCCAGCAGCCAAGGGGGACAGGGCACAGATACGCAGTATTTT.